Reported below is one TCR beta chain. Its specificity is unknown. The study ran its PCR with 60 Vbeta and 13 Jbeta primers. Using immunoSEQ multiplex PCR, the repertoire was profiled, and TCRdb retains in-frame clones only, with some absent. The sample comprises under 200,000 clones, roughly 80% of which are singletons, and more than 1.5% rests with the top ten. This entry comes from a study of cytomegalovirus exposure and HLA in healthy donors. Study findings and constraints: Prediction of most subjects' HLA-A and HLA-B alleles by TCR beta sequences was reportedly accurate.

Germline V gives CDR1 SGHDT, CDR2 YYEEEE. CDR3 length: 16 residues. Between the trimmed V and J ends, which lost 2 bases and 4 bases, there was a span of 17 bases. The chain uses TRBV5-6 and TRBJ2-3; no reliable D call. The sequencing sample was made of PBMCs. The source is a human donor in good health. In nucleotides, the CDR3 is TGTGCCAGCAGCTTCATTCCGGGTAGCTTGCCAGATACGCAGTATTTT. It encodes CASSFIPGSLPDTQYF.